The 31 T cell receptor beta chains reported below all come from one sample, sequenced in a study of T-cell reconstitution after alpha-beta-depleted transplantation in children. Library preparation (for TCRbeta) was performed with unique molecular identifiers. TCRdb redid the calling of the PCR reads with MiXCR, one entry per CDR3 protein. Found here are some 840,000 distinct CDR3 sequences, 16% of them singletons; the top ten hold approximately 5%. The source material was PBMCs, mostly from graft donor cells, sampled 360 days after TCRalphabeta/CD19-depleted stem cell transplant. The source is a male patient aged 10 to 17 who had a stem cell transplant for acute lymphoblastic leukemia, so the T cells may come from the graft donor.

The chain recombines TRBV21-1 with TRBJ2-5; no check of the table's D call, TRBD2, against the DNA was made. TRBV21-1 counts as a pseudogene. CDR3 length: 15 residues. This CDR3 reads CASRTSGETGETQYF. CDR3 nucleotide sequence: TGTGCCAGCAGGACTAGCGGGGAGACGGGAGAGACCCAGTACTTC.

The table lists this clonotype with a few counts. The rearrangement uses TRBV12-3 or TRBV12-4 and TRBJ2-7; 10 positions match TRBD2. This CDR3 has 15 residues. Trimming took 3 bases from V and 2 from J; bases not matched to a gene: 4. The CDR3 sequence: CASSFLAGVPYEQYF. CDR3 nucleotides: TGTGCCAGCAGTTTTCTAGCGGGAGTCCCCTACGAGCAGTACTTC.

This clonotype was detected a few times. The rearrangement joins TRBV5-1 to TRBJ2-7; TRBD2 matches 13 bases. J lost 0 bases, V lost 7 bases, and 7 bases had no gene match. The CDR3 covers 16 residues. The V gene's germline CDR1 is SGHRS and CDR2 YFSETQ. CDR3: CASRRLAGGFSYEQYF. As DNA, the CDR3 is TGCGCCAGCCGCCGACTAGCGGGAGGATTCTCCTACGAGCAGTACTTC.

V is TRBV5-1 and J is TRBJ1-2; D may be TRBD1 (5 bases). This CDR3 spans 14 amino acids. V was clipped by 3 bases and J by 2 bases, with 11 bases between them. Germline CDR1 is SGHRS and CDR2 is YFSETQ. The CDR3 is CASSWMTENYGYTF. The CDR3 DNA sequence: TGCGCCAGCAGCTGGATGACAGAAAACTATGGCTACACCTTC.

This clonotype turned up a few times. This chain links TRBV29-1 with TRBJ1-2, with TRBD1 as a possible D gene (5 bases). The CDR3 contains 15 residues. The V end was cut by 4 bases, the J end by 6 bases, with 21 bases between. Germline lookup yields CDR1 SQVTM and CDR2 ANQGSEA. The CDR3 nucleotides are TGCAGCGTTGGCGCCCGAGGGAGGGACCCGGATGGCTACACCTTC. It codes for CSVGARGRDPDGYTF.

This clonotype was seen many times. This rearrangement joins TRBV2 to TRBJ2-2; D is undetermined. V dropped 3 bases and J dropped 1 base, with 9 bases sitting between them. Looked up from germline, CDR1 is SNHLY and CDR2 is FYNNEI. The CDR3 contains 15 residues. The CDR3 DNA is TGTGCCAGCAGTGATATCCTCCTGAACACCGGGGAGCTGTTTTTT. This sequence encodes CASSDILLNTGELFF.

The chain combines TRBV12-3 or TRBV12-4 with TRBJ1-5; D remains unclear. The CDR3 totals 17 residues. V was shortened by 3 bases and J by 0 bases, with 15 bases between the two germline ends. The CDR3 protein is CASSFRQLSYSNQPQHF. In nucleotides, the CDR3 is TGTGCCAGCAGTTTTCGGCAGCTTTCATATAGCAATCAGCCCCAGCATTTT.

This clonotype showed up just a few times. The genes are TRBV4-2 and TRBJ2-7; the match to TRBD1 covers 8 bases. Germline loops: CDR1 LGHNA, CDR2 YNFKEQ. The CDR3 sequence is 17 residues long. The J segment lost 2 bases and the V segment lost 1 base, leaving 10 bases of the junction unmatched. Here the CDR3 DNA reads TGTGCCAGCAGCCAAGTCACCCTGAGGGACAGGCCCTACGAGCAGTACTTC. Its translation: CASSQVTLRDRPYEQYF.

Concerning this clonotype: Given a much more abundant clone one base away, this may be a read error. Given the absence of the conserved phenylalanine or tryptophan at the CDR3 end, a read error is likely. The CDR3 loop reads CASSLLAGGRYNEQFS. The DNA for the CDR3 is TGTGCCAGCAGCCTTCTAGCGGGAGGGCGGTACAATGAGCAGTTCTCC. The gene calls are TRBV14 and TRBJ2-1, with 12 bases lining up with TRBD2. CDR1 is SGHDN and CDR2 is FVKESK in the germline V gene. V was clipped by 4 bases and J by 4 bases; unmatched bases: 5. The CDR3 runs to 16 residues.

The gene calls are TRBV10-3 and TRBJ2-7, with 7 bases matching TRBD1. Unmatched junction bases numbered 5, after V lost 0 bases and J lost 0 bases. The CDR3 consists of 16 residues. Germline V lookup: CDR1 ENHRY, CDR2 SYGVKD. The CDR3 DNA sequence: TGTGCCATCAGTGAGTCGAGAGGGGGCAGCTCCTACGAGCAGTACTTC. As protein: CAISESRGGSSYEQYF.

This clonotype was counted at least ten times. CDR3 sequence (DNA): TGTGCCAGCAGCGTCGATAGCGGGAGGGCCGCAGATACGCAGTATTTT. It encodes CASSVDSGRAADTQYF. The chain has TRBV9 and TRBJ2-3; 11 nucleotides match TRBD2. The J segment lost 4 bases and the V segment lost 2 bases, leaving 6 bases of the junction unmatched. Germline values: CDR1 SGDLS, CDR2 YYNGEE. The CDR3 loop spans 16 amino acids.

This clonotype showed up many times. The chain joins TRBV5-1 to TRBJ2-1, with TRBD2 identical over 9 bases. The CDR3 is made up of 16 amino acids. With V trimmed by 0 bases and J by 4 bases, 5 bases remained unmatched. CDR1 SGHRS and CDR2 YFSETQ come from the germline V gene. In DNA form, the CDR3 reads TGCGCCAGCAGCTTGGTGCCCAGCGGGGGGTACAATGAGCAGTTCTTC. It specifies CASSLVPSGGYNEQFF.

The rearrangement joins TRBV5-1 to TRBJ2-7; D possibly corresponds to TRBD1 (6 bases). CDR1 is SGHRS and CDR2 is YFSETQ in the germline V gene. Trimming removed 4 bases at V and 3 bases at J, with 11 bases between. The CDR3 is made up of 13 amino acids. As DNA, the CDR3 is TGCGCCAGCAGCACCGGACAGCGCTACGAGCAGTACTTC. Amino acids: CASSTGQRYEQYF.

This clonotype has just a few counts. A junction end diverges from the germline sequence, so it may reflect a read error. The chain employs TRBV20-1 and TRBJ2-3; D might be TRBD2 (5 bases). The germline V gene encodes CDR1 DFQATT and CDR2 SNEGSKA (reference sequence). The CDR3 is 15 amino acids. The CDR3 region is CSARDGEHGTDTQYF. The CDR3 DNA reads TGCAGTGCTCGAGACGGGGAGCACGGCACAGATACGCAGTATTTT.

This chain uses TRBV6-5 with TRBJ2-1, with D possibly called TRBD1 or TRBD2 (5 bases each). V gave up 0 bases and J gave up 8 bases, with 20 bases separating them. Germline assignment: CDR1 MNHEY and CDR2 SVGAGI. CDR3 length equals 17 residues. This CDR3 reads CASSYSVGVASEYEQFF. The CDR3 nucleotides read TGTGCCAGCAGTTACTCGGTGGGGGTAGCGTCCGAATATGAGCAGTTCTTC.

In its sample, this clonotype was seen a few times. The V gene is TRBV5-1, the J gene TRBJ2-4, with D tentatively TRBD2 (6 bases). CDR1 is SGHRS, CDR2 YFSETQ, per germline. V lost 0 bases and J 7 bases, leaving 17 bases between the germline ends. This CDR3 spans 16 amino acids. DNA of the CDR3: TGCGCCAGCAGCTTGGTGGAGGGGAACTCGATTAACATTCAGTACTTC. Its protein product is CASSLVEGNSINIQYF.

This sequence joins TRBV13 and TRBJ2-5; 13 bases are shared with TRBD2. CDR1 and CDR2 (germline): PRHDT, FYEKMQ (reference sequence). The V gene end was trimmed by 7 bases and the J gene end by 3 bases; junction bases not matched to a gene: 5. This CDR3 region has 15 residues. The CDR3 DNA reads TGTGCCAGCACCGCCGGACTAGCGGGAGAAGAGACCCAGTACTTC. Its protein is CASTAGLAGEETQYF.

This clonotype was picked up a small number of times. This rearrangement joins TRBV6-5 to TRBJ2-7, with D hard to call. This CDR3 is 12 amino acids long. From germline, CDR1 is MNHEY and CDR2 SVGAGI. Trimming pared 4 bases from V and 7 bases from J, leaving 11 bases between. CDR3 sequence: CASSSRTEEQYF. In nucleotides, the CDR3 is TGTGCCAGCAGTTCCCGGACGGAAGAGCAGTACTTC.

This rearrangement joins TRBV7-9 to TRBJ1-4; D may be TRBD1 (5 bases). The V gene's germline CDR1 is SEHNR and CDR2 FQNEAQ (reference sequence). V lost 4 bases and J 4 bases, leaving 10 bases between the germline ends. The CDR3 has 14 residues. The CDR3 DNA sequence: TGTGCCAGCAGCTCTAGGGGCGATAATGAAAAACTGTTTTTT. It codes for CASSSRGDNEKLFF. Combining the CDR3 with reference TRBV7-9 and TRBJ1-4 gives the whole variable domain DTGVSQNPRHKITKRGQNVTFRCDPISEHNRLYWYRQTLGQGPEFLTYFQNEAQLEKSRLLSDRFSAERPKGSFSTLEIQRTEQGDSAMYLCASSSRGDNEKLFFGSGTQLSVL.

The chain recombines TRBV28 with TRBJ2-4; 7 nucleotides align to TRBD1. With V trimmed by 6 bases and J by 0 bases, 11 bases remained unmatched. Per germline, CDR1 MDHEN and CDR2 SYDVKM. This CDR3 comprises 17 residues. The CDR3: CASRPPTGVLAKNIQYF. CDR3 nucleotides: TGTGCCAGCAGACCCCCAACAGGGGTTTTAGCCAAAAACATTCAGTACTTC.

This clonotype was counted only a few times. The rearrangement uses TRBV12-3 or TRBV12-4 and TRBJ2-3, with D tentatively TRBD1 (6 bases). This CDR3 has 14 residues. Trimming cost V 8 bases and J 4 bases, with 16 bases left between them. CDR3 DNA: TGTGCCAGCTCTTTAACCCAGGGGCCAGATACGCAGTATTTT. It specifies CASSLTQGPDTQYF.

This clonotype was seen only a few times. The rearrangement joins TRBV2 to TRBJ2-1; D is possibly TRBD2 (5 bases). Trimming took off 8 bases at V and 4 bases at J, with 12 bases between the two ends. This CDR3 contains 13 residues. Germline V CDR1 and CDR2: SNHLY, FYNNEI. This CDR3 reads CASRLWKYNEQFF. DNA of the CDR3: TGTGCCAGCCGACTATGGAAATACAATGAGCAGTTCTTC.

This clonotype was picked up a small number of times. The rearrangement links TRBV7-1 to TRBJ2-1, with D perhaps TRBD2 (6 bases). TRBV7-1 is assigned to the ORF class and has an uncertain function. Trimming left V 2 bases short and J 0 bases short, with 29 bases between. This CDR3 comprises 22 residues. CDR3 amino acids: CASSSPGLASDPTPSSYNEQFF. CDR3 DNA: TGTGCCAGCAGCTCACCAGGGTTGGCTAGCGATCCCACCCCGAGCTCCTACAATGAGCAGTTCTTC.

The genes are TRBV5-1 and TRBJ2-1, with D maybe TRBD2 (6 bases). Between the trimmed V and J ends, which lost 3 bases and 7 bases, there was a span of 20 bases. This CDR3 spans 16 amino acids. Germline-derived CDR1 and CDR2 are SGHRS and YFSETQ. The CDR3 DNA reads as TGCGCCAGCAGCTCGGTACGGGGGAAATCCTCGAATGAGCAGTTCTTC. Amino acid sequence: CASSSVRGKSSNEQFF. The full variable domain, its missing parts supplied by reference TRBV5-1 and TRBJ2-1, is KAGVTQTPRYLIKTRGQQVTLSCSPISGHRSVSWYQQTPGQGLQFLFEYFSETQRNKGNFPGRFSGRQFSNSRSEMNVSTLELGDSALYLCASSSVRGKSSNEQFFGPGTRLTVL.

This chain connects TRBV11-1 to TRBJ2-3; D possibly matches TRBD1 or TRBD2 (7 bases each). CDR1 and CDR2 from the germline V gene are SGHAT and FQDESV (reference sequence). V was trimmed by 2 bases and J by 3 bases, leaving 24 bases between them. The CDR3 runs 19 residues. The CDR3 spells CASSLRFDRERGSTDTQYF. The CDR3 DNA follows: TGTGCCAGCAGCTTAAGGTTCGACAGGGAGCGCGGGAGTACAGATACGCAGTATTTT.

V and J are TRBV7-2 and TRBJ2-5; D is unclear. The CDR3 extends over 14 amino acids. Germline V lookup: CDR1 SGHTA, CDR2 FQGNSA. The germline V and J ends were trimmed by 5 bases and 2 bases, with 12 bases remaining between them. The chain's CDR3 is CASSHSPMQETQYF. The CDR3 region has the DNA TGTGCCAGCAGCCATAGCCCGATGCAAGAGACCCAGTACTTC.

In this sample, this clonotype turned up many times. The gene calls are TRBV27 and TRBJ2-7; 9 bases are shared with TRBD2. V trimming: 6 bases; J trimming: 4 bases; junction bases outside the gene matches: 7. The germline V gene has CDR1 MNHEY and CDR2 SMNVEV (reference sequence). This CDR3 contains 14 residues. The DNA of the CDR3 is TGTGCCAGCAGCCCGGGACTAGCAGAATACGAGCAGTACTTC. This translates into CASSPGLAEYEQYF.

Only a few counts were recorded for this clonotype. The chain has TRBV28 and TRBJ2-5, with D uncertain. The CDR3 is 14 amino acids. The germline CDR1 and CDR2 sequences are MDHEN and SYDVKM. The V and J ends lost 2 bases and 2 bases respectively, with 9 bases between them. The CDR3 sequence: CASSLDVGQETQYF. The CDR3 nucleotides read TGTGCCAGCAGTTTAGACGTGGGTCAAGAGACCCAGTACTTC.

This clonotype was seen only a few times. The CDR3 region has the DNA TGTGCCAGCAGCCAAACCGGGTCGCAGTTCTTC. It yields the protein CASSQTGSQFF. The V call is TRBV3-1, the J call TRBJ2-1; D is undetermined. V dropped 2 bases and J dropped 12 bases, with 8 bases sitting between them. CDR3 length: 11 residues. CDR1 LGHDT and CDR2 YNNKEL come from the germline V gene (reference sequence).

The rearrangement joins TRBV29-1 to TRBJ2-7; TRBD1 matches at 7 bases. The ends lost 6 bases at V and 2 bases at J; junction bases unmatched: 13. The germline V gene has CDR1 SQVTM and CDR2 ANQGSEA. CDR3 length: 15 amino acids. CDR3 region: CSVHLGPQGAYEQYF. CDR3 bases: TGCAGCGTCCATCTTGGGCCCCAGGGGGCCTACGAGCAGTACTTC.

This clonotype has more than one count but fewer than ten. This chain uses TRBV12-3 or TRBV12-4 with TRBJ2-1; D possibly corresponds to TRBD2 (5 bases). This CDR3 region has 14 residues. V shed 3 bases and J shed 6 bases, with 12 bases lying between them. CDR3 loop: CASSFWTDFNEQFF. CDR3 nucleotide sequence: TGTGCCAGCAGTTTCTGGACTGACTTCAATGAGCAGTTCTTC.